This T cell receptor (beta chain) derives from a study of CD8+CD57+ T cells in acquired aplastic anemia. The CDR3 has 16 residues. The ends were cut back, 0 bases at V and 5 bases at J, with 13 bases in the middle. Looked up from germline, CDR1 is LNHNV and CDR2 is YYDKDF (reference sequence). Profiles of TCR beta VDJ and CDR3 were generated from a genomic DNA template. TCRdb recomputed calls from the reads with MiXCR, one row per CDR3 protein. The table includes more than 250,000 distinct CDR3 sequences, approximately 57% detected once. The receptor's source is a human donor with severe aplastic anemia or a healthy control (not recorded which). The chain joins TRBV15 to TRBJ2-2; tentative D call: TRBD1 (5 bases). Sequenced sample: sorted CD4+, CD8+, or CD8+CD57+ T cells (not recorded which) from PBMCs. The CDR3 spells CATSREPQGGTGELFF. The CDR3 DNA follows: TGTGCCACCAGCAGAGAACCCCAGGGTGGAACCGGGGAGCTGTTTTTT. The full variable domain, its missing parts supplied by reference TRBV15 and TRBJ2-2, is DAMVIQNPRYQVTQFGKPVTLSCSQTLNHNVMYWYQQKSSQAPKLLFHYYDKDFNNEADTPDNFQSRRPNTSFCFLDIRSPGLGDTAMYLCATSREPQGGTGELFFGEGSRLTVL.